The clone carrying this TCR beta chain was counted a few times. Germline V gene data show CDR1 as SGHTA and CDR2 as FQGNSA. The junction had 10 bases not matched to a gene; V was cut back by 5 bases and J by 5 bases. The CDR3 has 15 amino acids. The data were obtained in a study of blood T cell repertoires in COVID-19. Across the study: The cDNA or gDNA used as material had been derived from T cells, B-cell-depleted T cells, or PBMCs.

In the authors' methods: Amplification of reference gene primers was used by the study to estimate nucleated cell counts. Sequencing used immunoSEQ multiplex PCR; TCRdb keeps in-frame clones, though not all of them. V and J calls and clone size follow that table, whereas D and trimming were derived from the DNA. In the table there are 200,000 to 250,000 clones, 65% to 85% of which are singletons. The rearrangement joins TRBV7-2 to TRBJ1-2; 8 nucleotides align to TRBD1. The sequencing input was peripheral blood. The TCR comes from a woman of 80 years or more with acute or convalescent COVID-19. CDR3 loop: CASSPNQGAGYGYTF. CDR3 coding DNA: TGTGCCAGCAGCCCAAACCAGGGGGCAGGGTATGGCTACACCTTC.